The 2 T cell receptor beta chains given below trace back to one sample, sequenced in a study of T cells after yellow fever vaccination. TCRdb re-called the 5' RACE reads with MiXCR, one entry per CDR3 protein. The data contain tens of thousands of distinct CDR3 sequences, around 7% of them seen just once; the ten biggest clones take up 37%. Material: CD8+ T cells sorted from PBMCs, obtained about 41 days after the first yellow fever vaccination. Receptors originate from a man younger than 35 who received the YFV17D yellow fever vaccine.

This clonotype was seen many times. The J gene is TRBJ2-3, the V gene TRBV5-4; TRBD2 is a possible D gene (5 bases). The CDR3 is made up of 13 amino acids. Germline V gives CDR1 SGHNT, CDR2 YYREEE (reference sequence). Between the trimmed V and J ends, which lost 4 bases and 4 bases, there was a span of 10 bases. The CDR3 protein is CASSLDGADTQYF. CDR3 DNA: TGTGCCAGCAGCCTCGACGGGGCAGATACGCAGTATTTT.

This clonotype occurred many times. The rearrangement joins TRBV28 to TRBJ1-1, with D unresolved. The CDR3 covers 12 residues. Germline CDR1 reads MDHEN; CDR2 reads SYDVKM. The V gene lost 5 bases and the J gene lost 12 bases, with 16 bases spanning the gap. The CDR3 sequence: CASSPTSAGTFF. DNA for the CDR3: TGTGCCAGCAGTCCAACATCCGCTGGTACTTTCTTT. Together with reference TRBV28 and TRBJ1-1, the CDR3 gives the full variable domain: DVKVTQSSRYLVKRTGEKVFLECVQDMDHENMFWYRQDPGLGLRLIYFSYDVKMKEKGDIPEGYSVSREKKERFSLILESASTNQTSMYLCASSPTSAGTFFGQGTRLTVV.